The 4 T cell receptor beta chains given below trace back to one sample, sequenced in a study of early stage breast cancer tumors listed by TCRdb under 2017. Receptor amplification or capture employed the immunoSEQ multiplex PCR assay. In TCRdb, the immuneACCESS table is reduced to in-frame sequences with V and J assigned. These tables do not hold every clone; where another copy was compared, an unresolved V gene accounts for under half, and the others remain unexplained. This sample gives some 11,000 clones in total; 75% to 85% of them show up just once. Of the sample, over 11% falls within the top ten clones. Sample: breast tumor tissue. The origin of the receptors is a person aged 70 to 85 with breast cancer.

Concerning this clone itself: At one boundary the junction diverges from the germline segment, which might be a read error. The chain couples TRBV7-7 to TRBJ1-1, with D possibly TRBD1 on 5 matching bases. The V gene's germline CDR1 is SSHAT and CDR2 FNYEAQ (reference sequence). This CDR3 spans 15 amino acids. CDR3 protein: CASSLGRDSNTEAFF. CDR3 in DNA: TGTGCTAGCAGCTTAGGCCGGGACTCGAACACTGAAGCTTTCTTT. The full variable domain, its missing parts supplied by reference TRBV7-7 and TRBJ1-1, is GAGVSQSPRYKVTKRGQDVTLRCDPISSHATLYWYQQALGQGPEFLTYFNYEAQPDKSGLPSDRFSAERPEGSISTLTIQRTEQRDSAMYRCASSLGRDSNTEAFFGQGTRLTVV.

This clone is deemed medium-sized (0.01 to 0.1%). The chain uses TRBV5-4 and TRBJ2-2; D unclear. The CDR3 totals 13 residues. V dropped 4 bases and J dropped 4 bases, with 8 bases sitting between them. CDR1 is SGHNT and CDR2 is YYREEE in the germline V gene (reference sequence). The CDR3 reads CASSRYATGELFF. The CDR3 DNA reads TGTGCCAGCAGCCGCTATGCCACCGGGGAGCTGTTTTTT.

The rearrangement uses TRBV14 and TRBJ1-6; unclear D gene. The CDR3 covers 13 residues. V lost 1 base and J lost 7, with 5 bases in between. Germline assignment: CDR1 SGHDN and CDR2 FVKESK. The CDR3 region is CASSQAQNSPLHF. For the CDR3, the DNA is TGTGCCAGCAGCCAAGCCCAAAATTCACCCCTCCACTTT.

The genes are TRBV14 and TRBJ1-2, with 7 bases that match TRBD1. Germline V gene lookup returns CDR1 SGHDN and CDR2 FVKESK. Losses at the gene ends were 5 bases for V and 8 bases for J; bases not matched to a gene: 8. The length of the CDR3 is 13 residues. CDR3 amino acids: CASSETGIFGYTF. The DNA for the CDR3 is TGTGCCAGCAGCGAGACAGGGATATTCGGCTACACCTTC. The full variable domain, with the rest looked up from reference TRBV14 and TRBJ1-2, is EAGVTQFPSHSVIEKGQTVTLRCDPISGHDNLYWYRRVMGKEIKFLLHFVKESKQDESGMPNNRFLAERTGGTYSTLKVQPAELEDSGVYFCASSETGIFGYTFGSGTRLTVV.